The 27 T cell receptor beta chains given below trace back to one sample, sequenced in a study of neurological immune-mediated disorders. MiXCR was run by TCRdb on the 5' RACE reads, yielding one entry per CDR3 protein. In the table there are tens of thousands of distinct CDR3 sequences, 2.6% of which are singletons. Sequencing input: PBMCs. Source of these receptors: a young woman with multiple sclerosis.

The table lists this clonotype with many counts. The chain combines TRBV19 with TRBJ1-1; TRBD1 agrees at 8 bases. This CDR3 is 13 amino acids long. The junction had 8 bases not matched to a gene; V was cut back by 8 bases and J by 6 bases. CDR1 and CDR2 from the germline V gene are LNHDA and SQIVND (reference sequence). CDR3 bases: TGTGCCAGTCGGACAGGGATTAGCCCTGAAGCTTTCTTT. Amino acids: CASRTGISPEAFF.

This clonotype occurred many times. The chain combines TRBV12-3 or TRBV12-4 with TRBJ1-1; no definite D call. Trimming cost V 5 bases and J 3 bases, with 7 bases left between them. The CDR3 has 12 residues. The CDR3 DNA reads TGTGCCAGCAGTCCCGGGGACACTGAAGCTTTCTTT. It yields the protein CASSPGDTEAFF.

There are many counts of this clonotype. The rearrangement uses TRBV5-1 and TRBJ1-1; D perhaps matches TRBD1 (5 bases). The CDR3 runs 13 residues. The V and J ends lost 0 bases and 10 bases respectively, with 13 bases between them. Germline loops: CDR1 SGHRS, CDR2 YFSETQ. The CDR3 is CASSLERGAGAFF. CDR3 coding DNA: TGCGCCAGCAGCTTGGAAAGAGGGGCGGGAGCTTTCTTT.

This clonotype was recorded at least ten times. V and J are TRBV7-8 and TRBJ2-5; tentative D call: TRBD2 (6 bases). Germline V lookup: CDR1 SGHVS, CDR2 FQNEAQ. Trimming shortened V by 0 bases and J by 6 bases, and 17 bases separated the two germline ends. The CDR3 runs 16 residues. The CDR3 DNA sequence: TGTGCCAGCAGCTTAGCGCACGTGACGGGGGTGAAGACCCAGTACTTC. It is translated as CASSLAHVTGVKTQYF.

There are many counts of this clonotype. The rearrangement links TRBV20-1 to TRBJ2-7; TRBD2 might be the D (6 bases). Germline CDR1 reads DFQATT; CDR2 reads SNEGSKA (reference sequence). V was clipped by 1 base and J by 4 bases, with 14 bases between them. The CDR3 has 14 residues. The CDR3 is CSARVQGRGYEQYF. The CDR3 nucleotides read TGCAGTGCTAGAGTACAAGGACGGGGGTACGAGCAGTACTTC.

In its sample, this clonotype was seen a few times. One base away lies a much larger clone, so this may be a sequencing read error. CDR3 bases: TGTGCCAGCAACAATTATGGGAGGAATGAAAAACTGTTTTTT. Translating gives CASNNYGRNEKLFF. The V gene is TRBV6-6, the J gene TRBJ1-4; unclear D gene. CDR1 MNHNY and CDR2 SVGAGI come from the germline V gene (reference sequence). CDR3 length: 14 amino acids. V lost 7 bases, J lost 5 bases, and 14 bases lay in between.

This clonotype was detected many times. This chain uses TRBV20-1 with TRBJ2-1; D is uncertain. Deletions cut 3 bases from V and 12 bases from J, with 12 bases between. In germline, CDR1 is DFQATT, CDR2 SNEGSKA (reference sequence). The CDR3 is 11 residues long. This chain's CDR3 is CSARRSPLQFF. In DNA form, the CDR3 reads TGCAGTGCTAGGAGGTCTCCTTTGCAGTTCTTC.

This clonotype was counted many times. V is TRBV6-6 and J is TRBJ1-2; no reliable D call. The germline V gene has CDR1 MNHNY and CDR2 SVGAGI (reference sequence). Trimming removed 7 bases from V and 2 bases from J, with 14 bases in between. This CDR3 is 14 amino acids long. The CDR3 DNA sequence: TGTGCCAGCACCTACCTGATCTTAAACTATGGCTACACCTTC. Its translation is CASTYLILNYGYTF.

Ten or more counts support this clonotype. CDR3: CASSRGRNEQYF. The CDR3 nucleotides are TGTGCCAGCAGCAGGGGGAGGAACGAGCAGTACTTC. V is TRBV7-8 and J is TRBJ2-7; D possibly uses TRBD1 or TRBD2 (6 bases each). This CDR3 is 12 amino acids long. The germline CDR1 and CDR2 sequences are SGHVS and FQNEAQ. Trimming stripped 5 bases from V and 5 bases from J, with 10 bases between.

This clonotype was picked up many times. This chain links TRBV4-2 with TRBJ2-2, with TRBD2 matching over 12 bases. After removal of 0 bases from V and 2 bases from J, the junction contained 7 bases not matched to a gene. CDR1 and CDR2 (germline): LGHNA, YNFKEQ. There are 19 residues in the CDR3. The DNA of the CDR3 is TGTGCCAGCAGCCAAGATTTCGGACTAGCGGGAAGAAACACCGGGGAGCTGTTTTTT. This codes for CASSQDFGLAGRNTGELFF.

This clonotype came up many times. This rearrangement joins TRBV20-1 to TRBJ1-1; D gene ambiguous. The V end lost 1 base, the J end lost 1 base, and 10 bases lay between the germline ends. Germline V CDR1 and CDR2: DFQATT, SNEGSKA (reference sequence). The CDR3 has 14 residues. CDR3 in amino acids: CSARGPHANTEAFF. The CDR3 region has the DNA TGCAGTGCTAGAGGCCCCCATGCGAACACTGAAGCTTTCTTT.

This clonotype has a count of ten or more. The rearrangement joins TRBV7-2 to TRBJ2-3, with 7 bases matching TRBD2. The V gene end was trimmed by 3 bases and the J gene end by 6 bases; junction bases not matched to a gene: 9. The germline V gene encodes CDR1 SGHTA and CDR2 FQGNSA. CDR3 length equals 15 residues. The CDR3 DNA reads as TGTGCCAGCAGCTTCACGGCGGGACTACGCGATACGCAGTATTTT. Amino acids: CASSFTAGLRDTQYF.

This clonotype was observed at least ten times. The CDR3 bases are TGTGCCAGCAGCCAAGGCGACTCTGGAAACACCATATATTTT. Protein: CASSQGDSGNTIYF. The genes are TRBV3-1 and TRBJ1-3, with D uncertain. This CDR3 is 14 amino acids long. CDR1 is LGHDT, CDR2 YNNKEL, per germline (reference sequence). V lost 1 base, J lost 0 bases, and 4 bases lay in between.

This clonotype was counted ten times or more. The CDR3 DNA sequence: TGTGCCACCCACAGCGGGGCAGACAATGAGCAGTTCTTC. Translation gives CATHSGADNEQFF. J is TRBJ2-1 and V is TRBV27, with 7 bases fitting TRBD2. Trimming at V came to 10 bases and at J to 5 bases, leaving 8 bases not matched to a gene. The CDR3 consists of 13 residues. Per germline, CDR1 MNHEY and CDR2 SMNVEV (reference sequence).

This clonotype was detected many times. The rearrangement joins TRBV29-1 to TRBJ2-7; 8 bases map to TRBD2. The junction had 5 bases not matched to a gene; V was cut back by 5 bases and J by 2 bases. Germline V CDR1 and CDR2: SQVTM, ANQGSEA. The CDR3 has 13 residues. CDR3 amino acids: CSVPGLGAYEQYF. DNA for the CDR3: TGCAGCGTTCCGGGACTAGGGGCCTACGAGCAGTACTTC.

This clonotype came up a few times. The V call is TRBV4-1, the J call TRBJ1-1; TRBD1 matches 7 bases. Looked up from germline, CDR1 is MGHRA and CDR2 is YSYEKL. Unmatched junction bases numbered 8, after V lost 0 bases and J lost 1 base. The CDR3 covers 17 residues. CDR3 in DNA: TGCGCCAGCAGCCAAGATTTTGAGGGGGCCCCGAACACTGAAGCTTTCTTT. Translating it yields CASSQDFEGAPNTEAFF.

This clonotype was recorded at least ten times. The rearrangement uses TRBV20-1 and TRBJ2-1; D possibly matches TRBD1 or TRBD2 (6 bases each). V dropped 5 bases and J dropped 8 bases, with 19 bases sitting between them. The CDR3 totals 14 residues. Germline-derived CDR1 and CDR2 are DFQATT and SNEGSKA (reference sequence). The CDR3: CSAGGTSLGDEQFF. The CDR3 bases are TGCAGTGCTGGGGGGACATCCCTTGGTGATGAGCAGTTCTTC.

In its sample, this clonotype was seen many times. The chain uses TRBV27 and TRBJ1-5; no clear D. V lost 4 bases, J lost 2 bases, and 21 bases lay in between. CDR1 is MNHEY, CDR2 SMNVEV, per germline (reference sequence). The CDR3 is 18 residues long. The CDR3 here is CASSSGRSTLGGNQPQHF. CDR3 in DNA: TGTGCCAGCAGTTCTGGTCGCAGCACCCTTGGAGGCAATCAGCCCCAGCATTTT.

This clonotype appeared many times. This chain links TRBV6-1 with TRBJ1-2, with a weak D call TRBD1 (6 bases). This CDR3 has 12 residues. V dropped 7 bases and J dropped 5 bases, with 11 bases sitting between them. The germline gives CDR1 MNHNS, CDR2 SASEGT. The CDR3 protein is CASNEGGYGYTF. CDR3 in DNA: TGTGCCAGCAATGAGGGGGGGTATGGCTACACCTTC.

This clonotype has a count of ten or more. The chain is built from TRBV5-1 and TRBJ2-2, with TRBD2 identical over 7 bases. V gave up 7 bases and J gave up 7 bases; unmatched junction bases: 13. The CDR3 spans 15 residues. Germline V gene sequence: CDR1 SGHRS, CDR2 YFSETQ. This CDR3 reads CASSAWRERIGELFF. As DNA, the CDR3 is TGCGCCAGCTCTGCCTGGCGGGAGCGGATCGGGGAGCTGTTTTTT.

This clonotype was seen ten or more times. The genes are TRBV6-1 and TRBJ2-6; D is unresolved. The germline V gene has CDR1 MNHNS and CDR2 SASEGT. Trimming removed 0 bases from V and 0 bases from J, with 3 bases in between. The CDR3 consists of 15 residues. CDR3 sequence: CASSEASSGANVLTF. The CDR3 DNA reads TGTGCCAGCAGTGAAGCAAGCTCTGGGGCCAACGTCCTGACTTTC.

In its sample, this clonotype was seen a few times. The V and J genes are TRBV6-6 and TRBJ2-3; 7 bases are a match to TRBD1. Per germline, CDR1 MNHNY and CDR2 SVGAGI (reference sequence). The V segment lost 7 bases and the J segment 4 bases; nucleotides outside the gene matches: 17. There are 17 residues in the CDR3. CDR3: CASIRDRALILADTQYF. DNA of the CDR3: TGTGCCAGCATTAGAGACAGGGCATTAATCTTAGCAGATACGCAGTATTTT.

This clonotype came up many times. The V gene is TRBV5-1, the J gene TRBJ1-4; weak D call: TRBD1 (6 bases). Germline V gives CDR1 SGHRS, CDR2 YFSETQ. This CDR3 has 16 amino acids. With 0 bases removed from V and 0 bases from J, the gap between germline ends came to 9 bases. CDR3 loop: CASSLGTATTNEKLFF. The DNA of the CDR3 is TGCGCCAGCAGCTTGGGGACAGCAACAACTAATGAAAAACTGTTTTTT.

In this sample, this clonotype turned up many times. The genes are TRBV2 and TRBJ2-1; possible D gene TRBD2, 7 bases. Germline CDR1 is SNHLY and CDR2 is FYNNEI. V was clipped by 9 bases and J by 7 bases, with 16 bases between them. The CDR3 sequence is 13 residues long. CDR3 DNA: TGTGCCAGTACGGGGGGCCTCGAAAATGAGCAGTTCTTC. This encodes CASTGGLENEQFF.

The sample holds many counts of this clonotype. The rearrangement joins TRBV6-2 or TRBV6-3 to TRBJ1-2, with D unresolved. Germline-derived CDR1 and CDR2 are MNHEY and SVGEGT. CDR3 size: 14 residues. V lost 2 bases and J lost 2, with 9 bases in between. The CDR3 DNA reads TGTGCCAGCAGTTACCCATTGGGCAACTATGGCTACACCTTC. Translating gives CASSYPLGNYGYTF.

This clonotype was counted many times. The chain is built from TRBV7-9 and TRBJ2-3; D may be TRBD1 (6 bases). CDR1 is SEHNR, CDR2 FQNEAQ, per germline (reference sequence). This CDR3 has 14 residues. V was trimmed by 3 bases and J by 5 bases, leaving 12 bases between them. Here the CDR3 DNA reads TGTGCCAGCAGCTTGGTACTAGGGGGAGATACGCAGTATTTT. Its translation is CASSLVLGGDTQYF.

Many counts were recorded for this clonotype. The CDR3 is CASSLAGWNEQFF. The CDR3 region has the DNA TGTGCCAGCAGCTTGGCGGGGTGGAATGAGCAGTTCTTC. J is TRBJ2-1 and V is TRBV7-2; possible D gene TRBD2, 6 bases. The V end lost 3 bases, the J end lost 7 bases, and 10 bases lay between the germline ends. Germline loops: CDR1 SGHTA, CDR2 FQGNSA. The CDR3 extends over 13 amino acids.